This TCR beta chain was found in a study of shared clonotypes between healthy human individuals. Study at large: For every donor, three CD4 naive, three CD4 memory, two CD8 naive and one CD8 memory plates were used. General observations from the study: Naive subsets, compared against memory subsets, generally had larger estimated richness values.

TCRdb's copy holds only in-frame clones and misses some; the assay was immunoSEQ multiplex PCR. The data show about 2.2 million clones, roughly 93% seen once. Naive CD8 populations comprised CD45RO-negative cells positively selected for CCR7, excluding terminally differentiated effector memory CD45RA+ cells. This clone came up once. Its antigen remains unidentified. The TCR sequence derives from a man between 18 and 29 years old in good health. Some clones in this sample may be carry-over from other donors' samples. Specimen: naive CD8+ T cells from PBMCs.

The CDR3 DNA reads TGTGCCAGCAGTCGCCTTCCGGACAGGACTAACTATGGCTACACCTTC. This encodes CASSRLPDRTNYGYTF. The V and J genes are TRBV6-6 and TRBJ1-2; 7 bases agree with TRBD1. The CDR3 covers 16 residues. The J segment lost 0 bases and the V segment lost 5 bases, leaving 9 bases of the junction unmatched. The germline gives CDR1 MNHNY, CDR2 SVGAGI (reference sequence).